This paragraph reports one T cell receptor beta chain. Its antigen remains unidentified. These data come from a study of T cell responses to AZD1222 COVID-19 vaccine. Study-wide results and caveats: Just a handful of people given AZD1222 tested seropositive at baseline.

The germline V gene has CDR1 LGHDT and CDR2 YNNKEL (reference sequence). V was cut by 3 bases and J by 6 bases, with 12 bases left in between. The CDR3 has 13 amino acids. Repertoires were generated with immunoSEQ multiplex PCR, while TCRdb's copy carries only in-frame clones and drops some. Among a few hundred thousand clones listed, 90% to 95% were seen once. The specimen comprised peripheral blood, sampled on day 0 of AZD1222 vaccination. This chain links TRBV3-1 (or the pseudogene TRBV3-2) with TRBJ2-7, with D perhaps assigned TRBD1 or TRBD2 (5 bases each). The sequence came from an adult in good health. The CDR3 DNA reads TGTGCCAGCAGCCAGCCGCCAGGGAGCGAGCAGTACTTC. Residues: CASSQPPGSEQYF.